These 27 T cell receptor beta chains were all obtained from the same sample, sequenced in a study of T-cell reconstitution after alpha-beta-depleted transplantation in children. General observations from the study: Newly produced T cells mostly accounted for T-cell counts and diversity one year post-transplant.

It was with unique molecular identifiers that the TCRbeta library was prepared. A single record per CDR3 protein comes from TCRdb applying MiXCR to the PCR reads. The table shows about 300,000 distinct CDR3 sequences, with roughly 7.8% occurring only once. These receptors' targets are unknown. This specimen consisted of peripheral blood, obtained 360 days after TCRalphabeta/CD19-depleted stem cell transplant. The receptors were sampled from a female patient aged 2 to 10 who had a stem cell transplant for Fanconi anemia, so the T cells may come from the graft donor.

The chain recombines TRBV9 with TRBJ1-1; D call uncertain. Germline V lookup: CDR1 SGDLS, CDR2 YYNGEE. This CDR3 spans 14 amino acids. With 3 bases removed from V and 1 base from J, the gap between germline ends came to 10 bases. The CDR3 sequence is CASSDPPRNTEAFF. As DNA, the CDR3 is TGTGCCAGCAGCGACCCCCCACGGAACACTGAAGCTTTCTTT. Supplemented by reference TRBV9 and TRBJ1-1, the full variable domain reads DSGVTQTPKHLITATGQRVTLRCSPRSGDLSVYWYQQSLDQGLQFLIQYYNGEERAKGNILERFSAQQFPDLHSELNLSSLELGDSALYFCASSDPPRNTEAFFGQGTRLTVV.

A few counts support this clonotype. A much larger clonotype is one base distant, so this may be a read error. The J gene is TRBJ2-7, the V gene TRBV11-1, with a weak D call TRBD1 (6 bases). The CDR3 is 13 amino acids. V was pared by 3 bases and J by 3 bases, with 9 bases between. The germline gives CDR1 SGHAT, CDR2 FQDESV (reference sequence). The DNA for the CDR3 is TGTGCCAGCAGCTTCGGACAGCTCTACGAGCAGTACTTC. It translates to CASSFGQLYEQYF.

This clonotype was counted only a few times. The gene calls are TRBV5-1 and TRBJ2-7; 16 bases agree with TRBD2. The CDR3 has 17 residues. V was pared by 4 bases and J by 0 bases, with 4 bases of the junction left unmatched. Looked up from germline, CDR1 is SGHRS and CDR2 is YFSETQ. CDR3 coding DNA: TGCGCCAGCAGCGCGGGACTAGCGGGGGGGAGCTCCTACGAGCAGTACTTC. It is translated as CASSAGLAGGSSYEQYF.

This clonotype was found many times. The gene calls are TRBV20-1 and TRBJ2-3, with D perhaps being TRBD1 or TRBD2 (6 bases each). The CDR3 sequence is 13 residues long. V lost 8 bases, J lost 6 bases, and 18 bases lay in between. Germline CDR1 reads DFQATT; CDR2 reads SNEGSKA (reference sequence). CDR3 residues: CSRAPGGLDTQYF. The DNA for the CDR3 is TGCAGTCGCGCCCCCGGGGGCTTGGATACGCAGTATTTT.

V usage is TRBV28 and J usage is TRBJ1-1; D call uncertain. The CDR3 has 16 amino acids. Germline CDR1 MDHEN, CDR2 SYDVKM. The ends were cut back, 1 base at V and 3 bases at J, with 15 bases in the middle. CDR3 DNA sequence: TGTGCCAGCAGTTTATCGACGGGAAACCTTCACACTGAAGCTTTCTTT. Translation gives CASSLSTGNLHTEAFF.

A word on this clonotype: One base away lies a much larger clone, so this may be a sequencing read error. The chain uses TRBV6-5 and TRBJ2-1, with a possible D match to TRBD1 (6 bases). The germline gives CDR1 MNHEY, CDR2 SVGAGI. The CDR3 is 18 residues long. CDR3 loop: CASTLGEGGPSSYNKQFF. As DNA, the CDR3 is TGTGCCAGCACGTTGGGGGAAGGGGGTCCCAGCTCCTACAATAAGCAGTTCTTC.

In this sample, this clonotype turned up many times. The rearrangement uses TRBV7-2 and TRBJ1-6, with no clear D. There are 13 residues in the CDR3. Between the trimmed V and J ends, which lost 7 bases and 9 bases, there was a span of 13 bases. Germline values: CDR1 SGHTA, CDR2 FQGNSA. This chain's CDR3 is CASTVPPSSPLHF. The CDR3 DNA reads as TGTGCCAGCACCGTCCCGCCAAGTTCACCCCTCCACTTT.

The sample holds many counts of this clonotype. The rearrangement links TRBV5-1 to TRBJ2-3; 9 positions match TRBD1. Germline CDR1 SGHRS, CDR2 YFSETQ. CDR3 length: 18 amino acids. Unmatched junction bases numbered 18, after V lost 4 bases and J lost 6 bases. The CDR3 loop is CASSQTLIDRGILDTQYF. The CDR3 nucleotides are TGCGCCAGCAGCCAAACCTTAATCGACAGGGGGATTTTGGATACGCAGTATTTT.

This clonotype was observed at least ten times. The chain has TRBV6-5 and TRBJ2-2, with 9 positions matching TRBD2. V lost 2 bases, J lost 5 bases, and 3 bases stayed unmatched. The CDR3 totals 15 residues. Germline V gene sequence: CDR1 MNHEY, CDR2 SVGAGI. Here the CDR3 reads CASSYRLAGTGELFF. CDR3 DNA sequence: TGTGCCAGCAGTTACCGGCTAGCGGGGACCGGGGAGCTGTTTTTT.

This clonotype was seen repeatedly, ten times or more. V is TRBV20-1 and J is TRBJ2-1; 9 bases agree with TRBD1. Per germline, CDR1 DFQATT and CDR2 SNEGSKA (reference sequence). This CDR3 has 15 amino acids. Trimming removed 5 bases from V and 5 bases from J; junction bases left unmatched: 10. The CDR3 DNA is TGCAGTGCTGCCCCCGGGACAGGGCTGGACAATGAGCAGTTCTTC. Residues: CSAAPGTGLDNEQFF.

In this sample, this clonotype turned up many times. V usage is TRBV29-1 and J usage is TRBJ1-5; a possible D gene is TRBD1 (5 bases). The germline CDR1 and CDR2 sequences are SQVTM and ANQGSEA. CDR3 length: 12 residues. The V end was cut by 4 bases, the J end by 4 bases, with 8 bases between. The CDR3 sequence is CSVVTENQPQHF. The DNA of the CDR3 is TGCAGCGTTGTGACAGAGAATCAGCCCCAGCATTTT.

This clonotype showed up just a few times. The chain employs TRBV5-6 and TRBJ1-2; the D gene is possibly TRBD1 (5 bases). The V gene's germline CDR1 is SGHDT and CDR2 YYEEEE. Trimming left V 1 base short and J 0 bases short, with 10 bases between. CDR3 size: 15 residues. CDR3 in amino acids: CASSLYDRANYGYTF. DNA of the CDR3: TGTGCCAGCAGCTTGTACGACAGAGCTAACTATGGCTACACCTTC.

This clonotype was seen ten or more times. The chain carries TRBV6-5 and TRBJ2-7; 7 bases are shared with TRBD1. The trim removed 2 bases at V and 2 bases at J, leaving 6 bases unmatched. CDR1 is MNHEY and CDR2 is SVGAGI in the germline V gene. This CDR3 comprises 15 residues. The CDR3 coding sequence is TGTGCCAGCAGTTACCCCGGTACAGGGGCCTACGAGCAGTACTTC. Protein sequence: CASSYPGTGAYEQYF.

This clonotype came up many times. The rearrangement links TRBV6-5 to TRBJ2-1; 14 positions agree with TRBD2. The CDR3 length is 17 residues. The V gene's germline CDR1 is MNHEY and CDR2 SVGAGI. J gave up 10 bases and V 6 bases, and 14 bases lay outside the gene matches. The CDR3 DNA is TGTGCCAGCAGCTCTCCCCTGACTAGCGGGGGGGCAAAGGAGCAGTTCTTC. Protein: CASSSPLTSGGAKEQFF.

This clonotype was recorded many times. The V call is TRBV7-2, the J call TRBJ2-1; D possibly uses TRBD1 or TRBD2 (7 bases each). CDR3 length: 13 amino acids. From germline, CDR1 is SGHTA and CDR2 FQGNSA. V gave up 4 bases and J gave up 6 bases, with 10 bases separating them. CDR3 DNA sequence: TGTGCCAGCAGCTCAGGGGGGGGCAATGAGCAGTTCTTC. Protein: CASSSGGGNEQFF.

J is TRBJ1-2 and V is TRBV5-5, with 9 bases that match TRBD1. Trimming took 0 bases from V and 7 from J; bases not matched to a gene: 10. This CDR3 comprises 16 residues. Germline V gives CDR1 SGHKS, CDR2 YYEKEE (reference sequence). CDR3: CASSLGAGTGYSGYTF. The CDR3 bases are TGTGCCAGCAGCTTGGGGGCAGGGACAGGGTACAGTGGCTACACCTTC.

This clonotype was recorded at least ten times. This chain uses TRBV29-1 with TRBJ1-1; D is undetermined. This CDR3 region has 13 residues. CDR1 SQVTM and CDR2 ANQGSEA come from the germline V gene. Trimming pared 4 bases from V and 6 bases from J, leaving 15 bases between. CDR3 coding DNA: TGCAGCGTTGGTCCCCTAGTTCTCGCTGAAGCTTTCTTT. This gives the protein CSVGPLVLAEAFF.

This clonotype was found many times. The chain employs TRBV28 and TRBJ2-5; D is uncertain. Germline CDR1 MDHEN, CDR2 SYDVKM. CDR3 length equals 14 residues. V was pared by 7 bases and J by 2 bases, with 14 bases between. The chain's CDR3 is CASTSLMGQETQYF. CDR3 nucleotide sequence: TGTGCCAGCACGTCCCTTATGGGGCAAGAGACCCAGTACTTC.

This clonotype was seen repeatedly, ten times or more. The chain joins TRBV7-9 to TRBJ1-1; D gene ambiguous. Germline CDR1 is SEHNR and CDR2 is FQNEAQ (reference sequence). The CDR3 totals 10 residues. Trimming took off 4 bases at V and 10 bases at J, with 7 bases between the two ends. The CDR3 nucleotides read TGTGCCAGCAGCTCCTTACGAGCTTTCTTT. This encodes CASSSLRAFF.

This clonotype was detected only a few times. This chain links TRBV7-6 with TRBJ2-5, with 11 bases identical to TRBD2. Losses at the gene ends were 5 bases for V and 4 bases for J; bases not matched to a gene: 15. Germline assignment: CDR1 SGHVS and CDR2 FNYEAQ. The CDR3 extends over 18 amino acids. In DNA form, the CDR3 reads TGTGCCAGCAGCCCTGGGACTAGCGGTCCTCTCGGGGGAGAGACCCAGTACTTC. Its translation is CASSPGTSGPLGGETQYF.

The gene calls are TRBV4-1 and TRBJ2-4; 7 bases match TRBD1. Germline CDR1 is MGHRA and CDR2 is YSYEKL. The CDR3 is made up of 15 amino acids. The V segment lost 0 bases and the J segment 4 bases; nucleotides outside the gene matches: 3. This chain's CDR3 is CASSQEGTVKNIQYF. In nucleotides, the CDR3 is TGCGCCAGCAGCCAAGAAGGGACAGTTAAAAACATTCAGTACTTC.

This clonotype occurred many times. This chain joins TRBV4-3 and TRBJ2-1; 8 bases are a match to TRBD1. The V segment lost 2 bases and the J segment 0 bases; nucleotides outside the gene matches: 3. Germline values: CDR1 LGHNA, CDR2 YSLEER. The CDR3 spans 16 residues. This chain's CDR3 is CASSQLTGVSYNEQFF. The CDR3 region has the DNA TGCGCCAGCAGCCAATTGACAGGGGTCTCCTACAATGAGCAGTTCTTC.

This clonotype was observed at least ten times. CDR3 nucleotides: TGCGCCAGCAGCGGCGGGGGTTACAATGAGCAGTTCTTC. Its protein product is CASSGGGYNEQFF. This chain links TRBV5-1 with TRBJ2-1, with TRBD2 matching over 7 bases. CDR1 is SGHRS and CDR2 is YFSETQ in the germline V gene. With 4 bases clipped from V and 4 bases from J, the junction kept 2 bases outside the gene matches. There are 13 residues in the CDR3.

The chain joins TRBV4-3 to TRBJ1-2, with 7 bases matching TRBD1. Germline V gene lookup returns CDR1 LGHNA and CDR2 YSLEER. Losses at the gene ends were 1 base for V and 6 bases for J; bases not matched to a gene: 8. This CDR3 is built from 15 residues. For the CDR3, the DNA is TGCGCCAGCAGCCAAGCTACAGGGGAGGGTAATGGCTACACCTTC. Its protein is CASSQATGEGNGYTF.

This clonotype has only a few counts. This sequence joins TRBV27 and TRBJ1-1, with D tentatively TRBD1 (5 bases). V was trimmed by 3 bases and J by 1 base, leaving 12 bases between them. The CDR3 length is 15 residues. Germline V gene sequence: CDR1 MNHEY, CDR2 SMNVEV (reference sequence). The CDR3 region is CASSLVDSPNTEAFF. Written as DNA, the CDR3 is TGTGCCAGCAGTTTGGTCGACAGTCCGAACACTGAAGCTTTCTTT.

This clonotype was observed many times. The chain is built from TRBV20-1 and TRBJ2-1; the D gene is possibly TRBD1 (5 bases). The V gene lost 6 bases and the J gene lost 7 bases, with 25 bases spanning the gap. This CDR3 has 16 residues. CDR1 and CDR2 (germline): DFQATT, SNEGSKA (reference sequence). As DNA, the CDR3 is TGCAGTGCGGAGAAGTCATTGGCAGGGAATGGGAATGAGCAGTTCTTC. Translating it yields CSAEKSLAGNGNEQFF.

This clonotype occurred a few times. The J gene is TRBJ2-3, the V gene TRBV6-5, with TRBD1 matching over 11 bases. CDR1 is MNHEY and CDR2 is SVGAGI in the germline V gene. Trimming cost V 2 bases and J 4 bases; bases outside gene matches: 5. The CDR3 extends over 16 amino acids. CDR3 loop: CASSYLWTGGPDTQYF. The DNA of the CDR3 is TGTGCCAGCAGTTACCTATGGACAGGGGGCCCAGATACGCAGTATTTT.